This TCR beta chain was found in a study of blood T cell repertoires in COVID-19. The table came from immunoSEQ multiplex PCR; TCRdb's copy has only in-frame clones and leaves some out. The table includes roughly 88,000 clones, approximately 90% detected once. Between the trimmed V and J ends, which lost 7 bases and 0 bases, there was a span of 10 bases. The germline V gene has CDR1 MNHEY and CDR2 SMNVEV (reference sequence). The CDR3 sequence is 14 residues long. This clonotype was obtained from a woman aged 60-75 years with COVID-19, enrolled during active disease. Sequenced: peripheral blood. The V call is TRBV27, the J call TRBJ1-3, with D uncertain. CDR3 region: CASTQIVSGNTIYF. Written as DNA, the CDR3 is TGTGCCAGCACCCAGATCGTCTCTGGAAACACCATATATTTT.